These 14 T cell receptor beta chains originate from one sample sequenced in a study of T-cell memory formation after mild COVID-19. TCRdb used MiXCR to reprocess the 5' RACE reads, holding one entry per CDR3 protein. The profile shows 150,000 or so distinct CDR3 sequences, 25% of them singletons. Material: PBMCs or a T cell subset sorted from them (not recorded which). Receptors were obtained from an adult woman who had mild COVID-19 (a few samples of this study predate the infection). Cell type and time point are not known.

V and J are TRBV27 and TRBJ1-1, with D perhaps matching TRBD1 (5 bases). The germline V gene has CDR1 MNHEY and CDR2 SMNVEV (reference sequence). V lost 0 bases, J lost 7 bases, and 9 bases lay in between. This CDR3 region has 13 residues. The CDR3: CASSLSWGGEAFF. The CDR3 bases are TGTGCCAGCAGTTTATCGTGGGGGGGTGAAGCTTTCTTT.

There are a few counts of this clonotype. The V call is TRBV7-8, the J call TRBJ1-2; a possible D gene is TRBD1 (6 bases). The CDR3 totals 11 residues. Looked up from germline, CDR1 is SGHVS and CDR2 is FQNEAQ. V was cut by 5 bases and J by 14 bases, with 15 bases left in between. CDR3: CASSEDSRCTF. CDR3 bases: TGTGCCAGCAGCGAGGACAGTAGGTGTACCTTC.

The chain recombines TRBV12-3 or TRBV12-4 with TRBJ1-3, with TRBD1 identical over 8 bases. V trimming: 5 bases; J trimming: 0 bases; junction bases outside the gene matches: 0. CDR3 length equals 14 residues. CDR3 residues: CASSGQGSGNTIYF. In DNA form, the CDR3 reads TGTGCCAGCAGTGGACAGGGCTCTGGAAACACCATATATTTT.

The J gene is TRBJ1-1, the V gene TRBV7-2; 7 bases map to TRBD1. The CDR3 has 15 amino acids. Germline V CDR1 and CDR2: SGHTA, FQGNSA. The V gene end was trimmed by 5 bases and the J gene end by 3 bases; junction bases not matched to a gene: 9. The CDR3 sequence is CASSTSTGLDTEAFF. In DNA form, the CDR3 reads TGTGCCAGCAGCACGTCGACAGGGCTGGACACTGAAGCTTTCTTT.

This clonotype was picked up a small number of times. The chain combines TRBV7-9 with TRBJ1-1; tentative D call: TRBD1 (5 bases). This CDR3 contains 13 residues. The germline V gene has CDR1 SEHNR and CDR2 FQNEAQ (reference sequence). V was trimmed by 3 bases and J by 6 bases, leaving 11 bases between them. CDR3 nucleotide sequence: TGTGCCAGCAGCTTTCCGGGGGACGCTGAAGCTTTCTTT. Translated: CASSFPGDAEAFF.

The chain couples TRBV10-3 to TRBJ2-4; D remains unclear. Deletions cut 0 bases from V and 8 bases from J, with 8 bases between. CDR1 is ENHRY and CDR2 is SYGVKD in the germline V gene. CDR3 length: 13 residues. The CDR3 spells CAISESFGDIQYF. The CDR3, as DNA: TGTGCCATCAGTGAGTCGTTCGGAGACATTCAGTACTTC.

The chain has TRBV7-9 and TRBJ2-1; D is uncertain. The CDR3 is 16 amino acids. V was trimmed by 5 bases and J by 4 bases, leaving 18 bases between them. Germline V gives CDR1 SEHNR, CDR2 FQNEAQ (reference sequence). The CDR3 DNA reads as TGTGCCAGCAGCCCACCCCACAGCCTCCAATACAATGAGCAGTTCTTC. Its translation is CASSPPHSLQYNEQFF.

This clonotype was seen a few times. V gene TRBV5-5 combines with J gene TRBJ2-1; the D call may be TRBD1 or TRBD2 (5 bases each). In germline, CDR1 is SGHKS, CDR2 YYEKEE (reference sequence). The CDR3 runs 15 residues. V was cut by 2 bases and J by 0 bases, with 9 bases left in between. CDR3 amino acids: CASSFDGTSYNEQFF. Here the CDR3 DNA reads TGTGCCAGCAGCTTCGACGGGACCTCCTACAATGAGCAGTTCTTC.

This clonotype showed up just a few times. This chain links TRBV30 with TRBJ2-7; TRBD1 matches 10 bases. Germline trimming cut 2 bases from V and 5 bases from J; bases unmatched to any gene: 3. This CDR3 has 13 residues. The germline CDR1 and CDR2 sequences are GTSNPN and SVGIG (reference sequence). The CDR3 reads CAWSWTGGDEQYF. CDR3 nucleotides: TGTGCCTGGAGTTGGACAGGGGGTGACGAGCAGTACTTC.

This clonotype was counted only a few times. The chain is built from TRBV6-5 and TRBJ1-1; D is perhaps TRBD1 (6 bases). The CDR3 is 15 amino acids. From germline, CDR1 is MNHEY and CDR2 SVGAGI. V was pared by 0 bases and J by 4 bases, with 12 bases between. The CDR3 nucleotides read TGTGCCAGCAGTTACTCGGGGGCAGGGCGCACTGAAGCTTTCTTT. It translates to CASSYSGAGRTEAFF.

The table lists this clonotype with a few counts. This rearrangement joins TRBV6-6 to TRBJ2-3; D perhaps matches TRBD2 (5 bases). The germline CDR1 and CDR2 sequences are MNHNY and SVGAGI (reference sequence). V was pared by 5 bases and J by 2 bases, with 8 bases between. The CDR3 loop spans 13 amino acids. This chain's CDR3 is CASSPGITDTQYF. The CDR3 nucleotides read TGTGCCAGCAGTCCCGGGATCACAGATACGCAGTATTTT.

This clonotype was observed a handful of times. The chain combines TRBV4-3 with TRBJ2-5, with D perhaps TRBD1 (5 bases). This CDR3 contains 15 residues. Germline CDR1 and CDR2: LGHNA and YSLEER. Trimming shortened V by 3 bases and J by 0 bases, and 11 bases separated the two germline ends. CDR3 protein: CASSHSQDNQETQYF. CDR3 nucleotides: TGCGCCAGCAGCCACTCCCAGGACAACCAAGAGACCCAGTACTTC.

This clonotype was counted only a few times. The chain combines TRBV29-1 with TRBJ2-1; 8 bases fit TRBD2. Germline assignment: CDR1 SQVTM and CDR2 ANQGSEA. The CDR3 consists of 12 residues. The V and J ends lost 7 bases and 9 bases, in that order; junction bases with no gene match: 8. The CDR3 region has the DNA TGCAGCGATTCCGGACTAGCCTTTGAGCAGTTCTTC. As protein: CSDSGLAFEQFF.

V and J are TRBV6-2 or TRBV6-3 and TRBJ1-2; 10 nucleotides line up with TRBD1. CDR1 MNHEY and CDR2 SVGEGT come from the germline V gene. This CDR3 comprises 14 residues. Trimming at V came to 0 bases and at J to 6 bases, leaving 1 base not matched to a gene. Here the CDR3 reads CASSYSGQGDGYTF. Here the CDR3 DNA reads TGTGCCAGCAGTTACTCCGGACAGGGGGATGGCTACACCTTC.